A selection of T cell receptor beta chains follows, all from one sample in a study of identical twins. A single record per CDR3 protein comes from TCRdb applying MiXCR to the 5' RACE reads. The sample records more than 200,000 distinct CDR3 sequences, around 15% being singletons. Sequences were obtained from memory (CD45RO+) T cells sorted from blood. The receptors were sampled from a woman aged 18-35 years in good health. The CDR3 runs from the conserved cysteine through the conserved F or W. The D gene is left open where the match is weak. Not all rows give a size; the values are once, few, many and, for expanded clones, a class.

D,J,size,V,DNA,CDR3
-,TRBJ2-2,many,TRBV5-1,TGCGCCAGCAGCCCCCGGCTGGGAACCGGGGAGCTGTTTTTT,CASSPRLGTGELFF
-,TRBJ1-2,-,TRBV28,TGTGCCAGCGGCGAAATACAGGCACGCAACTATGGCTACACCTTC,CASGEIQARNYGYTF
TRBD2,TRBJ2-2,few,TRBV6-4,TGTGCCAGCAGACCCACTAGCGGGGGTAACACCGGGGAGCTGTTTTTT,CASRPTSGGNTGELFF
-,TRBJ2-7,-,TRBV7-2,TGTGCCAGCGAACGGGGAGGCACCTACGAGCAGTACTTC,CASERGGTYEQYF
-,TRBJ2-3,-,TRBV3-1,TGTGCCAGCAGCCAAGGGTTGGCTAGCACAGATACGCAGTATTTT,CASSQGLASTDTQYF
TRBD2,TRBJ2-1,-,TRBV11-2,TGTGCCAGCAGCTTAGAATCTGGGAGAGCGTTAGCGGGAGGGGATTTCTTC,CASSLESGRALAGGDFF
TRBD1,TRBJ2-5,few,TRBV7-6,TGTGCCAGCAGCATGGGACAGGGATCAGAGACCCAGTACTTC,CASSMGQGSETQYF
-,TRBJ1-1,few,TRBV7-2,TGTGCCAGCAGCGCGGGCAGTCTGAACACTGAAGCTTTCTTT,CASSAGSLNTEAFF
TRBD2,TRBJ2-7,few,TRBV29-1,TGCAGCGTCCGGGGGACTAGCGGGATGAGCGAGCAGTACTTC,CSVRGTSGMSEQYF
-,TRBJ2-1,few,TRBV3-1,TGTGCCTGCAGCCAAGATAAAGGGCAGTTAGCTACCAATGAGCAGTTCTTC,CACSQDKGQLATNEQFF
-,TRBJ2-7,-,TRBV7-9,TGTGCCAGCAGCGCCTACTACTACGAGCAGTACTTC,CASSAYYYEQYF
-,TRBJ1-2,-,TRBV3-1,TGTGCCAGCAGACGCAGGGACGCAAGTGGCTACACCTTC,CASRRRDASGYTF
TRBD2,TRBJ2-1,-,TRBV7-8,TGTGCCAGCAGCTGGACTAGCGGGAGGTCCAATGAGCAGTTCTTC,CASSWTSGRSNEQFF
TRBD1,TRBJ2-2,many,TRBV5-1,TGCGCCAGCAGCTTGGAGCAGGGGGCCGTCGGGGAGCTGTTTTTT,CASSLEQGAVGELFF
-,TRBJ2-5,few,TRBV13,TGTGCCAGCAGCTTAGGCCAGGGAACGGAGACCCAGTACTTC,CASSLGQGTETQYF
-,TRBJ2-7,few,TRBV5-1,TGCGCCAGCAGCTTGGACGGTAGCTCCTACGAGCAGTACTTC,CASSLDGSSYEQYF
-,TRBJ2-1,many,TRBV7-9,TGTGCCAGCAGTCCCGACAGCTATGAGCAGTTCTTC,CASSPDSYEQFF
-,TRBJ1-1,-,TRBV28,TGTGCCAGCAGGACCCTATTATTCACTGAAGCTTTCTTT,CASRTLLFTEAFF
TRBD1,TRBJ2-1,-,TRBV4-2,TGTGCCAGCAGTCAAGGACAGGCCTACAATGAGGAGTTCTTC,CASSQGQAYNEEFF
-,TRBJ2-5,few,TRBV5-1,TGCGCCAGCAGATCCCAGATCCAAGAGACCCAGTACTTC,CASRSQIQETQYF
-,TRBJ2-7,-,TRBV7-6,TGTGCCAGCACCAAGACAGCAAACAGCTACGAGCAGTACTTC,CASTKTANSYEQYF
-,TRBJ2-7,few,TRBV6-6,TGTGCCAGCAGCCAAACCGAGAGCTACGAGCAGTACTTC,CASSQTESYEQYF
-,TRBJ1-4,-,TRBV6-1,TGTGCCAGCAGCCGAGTCCCACACGGGGAAAAACTGTTTTTT,CASSRVPHGEKLFF
-,TRBJ1-2,few,TRBV5-1,TGCGCCAGCAGCCGTGATACGGACAGAGGAGGAGGAGGCTACACCTTC,CASSRDTDRGGGGYTF
-,TRBJ1-1,-,TRBV10-3,TGTGCCATCACGCAACAGGGGAACACTGAAGCTTTCTTT,CAITQQGNTEAFF
-,TRBJ2-2,few,TRBV10-3,TGTGCCACCGCCTGGGGACTACAGGGGCAGCTGTTTTTT,CATAWGLQGQLFF
TRBD1,TRBJ1-3,-,TRBV5-1,TGCGCCAGCAGCTTGGGCTCCGGGACAGTTGGAAACACCATATATTTT,CASSLGSGTVGNTIYF
-,TRBJ1-5,-,TRBV6-1,TGTGCCAGCAGTGAAGTGGTCGGGGGGCGTCAGCCCCAGCATTTT,CASSEVVGGRQPQHF
TRBD1,TRBJ1-1,few,TRBV11-2,TGTGCCAGCAGCCCACCGGACAGGCTGGGCACTGAAGCTTTCTTT,CASSPPDRLGTEAFF
-,TRBJ2-2,-,TRBV5-6,TGTGCCAGCAGCTTGGGCGGCGTCACCGGGGAGCTGCTTTTT,CASSLGGVTGELLF
-,TRBJ1-2,-,TRBV12-3/TRBV12-4,TGTGCCAGCTCTAAATTCGGGGGGGGTGGCTACACCTTC,CASSKFGGGGYTF
-,TRBJ2-7,-,TRBV29-1,TGCAGCGTTTCAAGGGGCTCCTACGAGCAGTACTTC,CSVSRGSYEQYF
-,TRBJ2-7,-,TRBV15,TGTGCCACCAGCCGGAGACACTCGAACGAGCAGTACTTC,CATSRRHSNEQYF
-,TRBJ2-1,-,TRBV7-2,TGTGCCAGCAGCTTAGATCAGCGTAGCTACAATGAGCAGTTCTTC,CASSLDQRSYNEQFF
TRBD1,TRBJ2-3,once,TRBV19,TGTGCCAGTAGCGGACAGGGAGATACGCAGTATTTT,CASSGQGDTQYF
TRBD1,TRBJ2-1,-,TRBV7-9,TGTGCCAGCCAGGACAGGGGGCTCTACAATGAGCAGTTCTTC,CASQDRGLYNEQFF
TRBD1,TRBJ2-6,-,TRBV7-9,TGTGCCAGCAGCTTCCAGGGGGCGTATGGGGCCAACGTCCTGACTTTC,CASSFQGAYGANVLTF
-,TRBJ2-4,few,TRBV7-8,TGTGCCAGCAGCGGCGAAACCGGGACGGCCAAAAACATTCAGTACTTC,CASSGETGTAKNIQYF
TRBD2,TRBJ2-1,many,TRBV7-6,TGTGCCAGCAGCTCCGGACTAGCGCAAAGGAGGGGTGAGCAGTTCTTC,CASSSGLAQRRGEQFF
TRBD1,TRBJ1-1,-,TRBV11-2,TGTGCCAGCAGCCCGACAGGGGTGACTGAAGCTTTCTTT,CASSPTGVTEAFF
TRBD2,TRBJ2-1,-,TRBV5-5,TGTGCCAGCCGACCCCGGGGGGGACTGTTGAACAATGAGCAGTTCTTC,CASRPRGGLLNNEQFF
-,TRBJ1-1,few,TRBV6-1,TGTGCCAGTGTACCAACCGGAGACACTGAAGCTTTCTTT,CASVPTGDTEAFF
-,TRBJ1-2,-,TRBV14,TGTGCCAGCAGCCAAGATTGGGGAACGAACTATGGCTACACCTTC,CASSQDWGTNYGYTF
TRBD1,TRBJ2-3,-,TRBV5-1,TGCGCCAGCAGCCCCGGGACAGGGAGGGGAAATACGCAGTATTTT,CASSPGTGRGNTQYF
TRBD2,TRBJ2-5,few,TRBV20-1,TGCAGTGCTAGAGATAATAGCGGGAGGGGATTAGAGACCCAGTACTTC,CSARDNSGRGLETQYF
-,TRBJ2-1,-,TRBV9,TGTGCCAGCAGTGCCCTTGGATCTAGCGTCGGTGAGCAGTTCTTC,CASSALGSSVGEQFF
-,TRBJ2-5,many,TRBV7-9,TGTGCCAGCAGCTTTAACCTGGGAGAGACCCAGTACTTC,CASSFNLGETQYF
-,TRBJ2-5,-,TRBV20-1,TGCAGTGCCCTGAAAGCCTACCAAGAGACCCAGTACTTC,CSALKAYQETQYF